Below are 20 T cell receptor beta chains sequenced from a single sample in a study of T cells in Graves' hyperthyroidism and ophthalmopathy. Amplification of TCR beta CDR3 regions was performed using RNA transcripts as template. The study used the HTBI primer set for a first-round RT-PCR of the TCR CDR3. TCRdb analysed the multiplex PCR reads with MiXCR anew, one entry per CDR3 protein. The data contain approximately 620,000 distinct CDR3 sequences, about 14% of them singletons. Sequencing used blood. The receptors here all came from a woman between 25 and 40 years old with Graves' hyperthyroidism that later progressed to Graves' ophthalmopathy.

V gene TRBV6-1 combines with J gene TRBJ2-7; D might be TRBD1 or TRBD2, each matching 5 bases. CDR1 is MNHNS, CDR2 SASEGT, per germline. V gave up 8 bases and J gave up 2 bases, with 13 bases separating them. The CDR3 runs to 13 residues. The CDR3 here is CASSRDGAYEQYF. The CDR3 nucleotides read TGTGCCAGCTCCCGGGACGGGGCCTACGAGCAGTACTTC.

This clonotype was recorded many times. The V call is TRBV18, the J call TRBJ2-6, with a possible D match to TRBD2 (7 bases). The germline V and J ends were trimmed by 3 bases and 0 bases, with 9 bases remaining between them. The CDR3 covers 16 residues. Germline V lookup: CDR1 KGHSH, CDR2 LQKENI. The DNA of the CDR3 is TGTGCCAGCTCACCCGGGGGGCACTCTGGGGCCAACGTCCTGACTTTC. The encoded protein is CASSPGGHSGANVLTF.

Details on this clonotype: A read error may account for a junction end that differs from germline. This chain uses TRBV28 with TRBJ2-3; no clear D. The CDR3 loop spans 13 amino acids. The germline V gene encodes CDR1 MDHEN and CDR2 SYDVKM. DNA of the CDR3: TGTGCCAGCAGTTTAATTAGCCCTGTTACGCGGTATTTT. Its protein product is CASSLISPVTRYF.

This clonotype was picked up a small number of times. CDR3 loop: CSAKTGYQPQHF. The CDR3 nucleotides are TGCAGTGCAAAAACAGGGTATCAGCCCCAGCATTTT. The J gene is TRBJ1-5, the V gene TRBV20-1; D is possibly TRBD1 (6 bases). V gave up 6 bases and J gave up 5 bases, with 11 bases separating them. The CDR3 is 12 amino acids. Germline V CDR1 and CDR2: DFQATT, SNEGSKA (reference sequence).

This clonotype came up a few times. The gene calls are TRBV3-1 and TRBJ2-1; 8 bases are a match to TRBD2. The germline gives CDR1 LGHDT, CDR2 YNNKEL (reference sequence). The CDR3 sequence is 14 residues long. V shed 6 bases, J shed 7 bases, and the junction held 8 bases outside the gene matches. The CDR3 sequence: CASSHRSSGNEQFF. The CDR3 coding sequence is TGTGCCAGCAGTCATCGTTCTAGCGGGAATGAGCAGTTCTTC.

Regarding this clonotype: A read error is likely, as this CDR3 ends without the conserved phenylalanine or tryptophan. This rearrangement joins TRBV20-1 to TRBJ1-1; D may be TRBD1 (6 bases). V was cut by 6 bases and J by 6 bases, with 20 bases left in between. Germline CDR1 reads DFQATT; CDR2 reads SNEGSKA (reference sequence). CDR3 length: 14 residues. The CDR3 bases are TGCAGTGCCGATGGAGCCAGGGGCTTGGCTGAAGCTTTCTAT. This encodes CSADGARGLAEAFY.

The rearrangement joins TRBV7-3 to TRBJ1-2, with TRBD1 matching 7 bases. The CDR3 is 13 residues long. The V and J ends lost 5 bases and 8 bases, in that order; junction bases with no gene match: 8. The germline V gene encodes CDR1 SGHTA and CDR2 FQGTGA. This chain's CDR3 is CASSPDREVGYTF. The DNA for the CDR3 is TGTGCCAGCAGCCCAGACAGGGAGGTGGGCTACACCTTC.

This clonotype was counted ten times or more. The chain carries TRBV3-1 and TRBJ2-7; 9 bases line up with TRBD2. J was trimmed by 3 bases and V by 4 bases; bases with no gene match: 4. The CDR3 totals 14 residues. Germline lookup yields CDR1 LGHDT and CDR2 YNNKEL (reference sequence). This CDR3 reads CASSPLAGIYEQYF. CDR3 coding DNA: TGTGCCAGCAGCCCGCTAGCGGGGATCTACGAGCAGTACTTC.

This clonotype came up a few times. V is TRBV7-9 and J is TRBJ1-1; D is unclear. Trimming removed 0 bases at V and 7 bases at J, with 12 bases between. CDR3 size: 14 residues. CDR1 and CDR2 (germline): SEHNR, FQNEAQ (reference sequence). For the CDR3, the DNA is TGTGCCAGCAGCTTAGCTTCCAGAACCCATGAAGCTTTCTTT. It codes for CASSLASRTHEAFF.

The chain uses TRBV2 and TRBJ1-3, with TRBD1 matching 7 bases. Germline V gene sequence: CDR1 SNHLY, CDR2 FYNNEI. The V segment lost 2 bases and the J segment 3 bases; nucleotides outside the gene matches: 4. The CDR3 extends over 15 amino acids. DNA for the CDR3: TGTGCCAGCAGTGAAAGGACAGGCTTTGGAAACACCATATATTTT. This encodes CASSERTGFGNTIYF.

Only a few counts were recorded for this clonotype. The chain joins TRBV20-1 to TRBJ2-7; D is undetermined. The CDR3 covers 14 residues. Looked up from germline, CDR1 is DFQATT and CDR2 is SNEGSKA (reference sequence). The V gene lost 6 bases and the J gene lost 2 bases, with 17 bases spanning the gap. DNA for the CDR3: TGCAGTGCACCTTTCGAGGAGTCGACCTACGAGCAGTACTTC. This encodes CSAPFEESTYEQYF.

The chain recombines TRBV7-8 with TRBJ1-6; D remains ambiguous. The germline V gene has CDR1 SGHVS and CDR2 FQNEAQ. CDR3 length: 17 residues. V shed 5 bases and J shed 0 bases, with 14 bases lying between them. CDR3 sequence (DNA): TGTGCCAGCAGCCAAACCTACGGGAGCTCCTATAATTCACCCCTCCACTTT. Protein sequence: CASSQTYGSSYNSPLHF.

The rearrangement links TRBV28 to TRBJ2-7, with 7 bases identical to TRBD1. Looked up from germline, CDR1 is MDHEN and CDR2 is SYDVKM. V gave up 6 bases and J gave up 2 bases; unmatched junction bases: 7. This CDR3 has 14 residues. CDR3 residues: CASRSPGQPYEQYF. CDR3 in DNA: TGTGCCAGCAGGTCCCCGGGACAGCCCTACGAGCAGTACTTC. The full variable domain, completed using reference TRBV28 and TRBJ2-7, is DVKVTQSSRYLVKRTGEKVFLECVQDMDHENMFWYRQDPGLGLRLIYFSYDVKMKEKGDIPEGYSVSREKKERFSLILESASTNQTSMYLCASRSPGQPYEQYFGPGTRLTVT.

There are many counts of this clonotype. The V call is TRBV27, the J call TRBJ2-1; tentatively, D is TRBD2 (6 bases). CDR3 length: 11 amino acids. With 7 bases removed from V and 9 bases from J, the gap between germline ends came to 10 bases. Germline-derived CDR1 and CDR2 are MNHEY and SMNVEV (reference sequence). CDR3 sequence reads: CASNGGTEQFF. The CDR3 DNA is TGTGCCAGCAATGGAGGGACTGAGCAGTTCTTC.

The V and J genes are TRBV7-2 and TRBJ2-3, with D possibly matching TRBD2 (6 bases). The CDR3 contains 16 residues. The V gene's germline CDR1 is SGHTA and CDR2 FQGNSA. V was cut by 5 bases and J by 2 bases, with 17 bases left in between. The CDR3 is CASSHAGPGLTDTQYF. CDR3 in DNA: TGTGCCAGCAGCCACGCGGGGCCAGGACTCACAGATACGCAGTATTTT.

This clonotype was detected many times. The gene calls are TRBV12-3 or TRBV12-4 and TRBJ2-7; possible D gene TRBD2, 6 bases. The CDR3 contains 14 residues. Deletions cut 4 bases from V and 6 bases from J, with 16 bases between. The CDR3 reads CASSSGLRFSEQYF. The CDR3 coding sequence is TGTGCCAGCAGTTCGGGACTCCGTTTCTCCGAGCAGTACTTC.

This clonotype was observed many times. The CDR3 DNA is TGTGCCAGCAGTTCCGCGGGACAGTCCTCCTACGAGCAGTACTTC. This sequence encodes CASSSAGQSSYEQYF. This chain links TRBV28 with TRBJ2-7, with D perhaps TRBD1 (7 bases). The V gene's germline CDR1 is MDHEN and CDR2 SYDVKM. This CDR3 comprises 15 residues. Trimming removed 4 bases from V and 0 bases from J, with 13 bases in between.

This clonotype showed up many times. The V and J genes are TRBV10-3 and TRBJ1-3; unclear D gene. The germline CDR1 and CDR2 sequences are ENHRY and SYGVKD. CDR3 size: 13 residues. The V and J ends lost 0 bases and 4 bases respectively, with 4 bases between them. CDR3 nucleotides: TGTGCCATCAGTGAGTCGGCAGGAAACACCATATATTTT. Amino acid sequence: CAISESAGNTIYF.

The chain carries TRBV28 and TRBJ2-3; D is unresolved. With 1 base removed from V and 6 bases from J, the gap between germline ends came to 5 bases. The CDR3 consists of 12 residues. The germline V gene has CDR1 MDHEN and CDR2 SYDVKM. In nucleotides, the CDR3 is TGTGCCAGCAGTTTATCGTGGGATACGCAGTATTTT. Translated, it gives CASSLSWDTQYF. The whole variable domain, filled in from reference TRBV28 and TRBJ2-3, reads DVKVTQSSRYLVKRTGEKVFLECVQDMDHENMFWYRQDPGLGLRLIYFSYDVKMKEKGDIPEGYSVSREKKERFSLILESASTNQTSMYLCASSLSWDTQYFGPGTRLTVL.

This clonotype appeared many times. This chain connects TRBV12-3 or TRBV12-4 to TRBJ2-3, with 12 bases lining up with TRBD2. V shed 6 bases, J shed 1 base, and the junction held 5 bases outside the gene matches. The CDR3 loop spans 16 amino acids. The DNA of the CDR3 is TGTGCCAGCAGGCGACTAGCGGGAGCGGGCACAGATACGCAGTATTTT. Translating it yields CASRRLAGAGTDTQYF.